The sample holds many counts of the clone carrying this T cell receptor beta chain. Its target is unknown. The sample originates from a study of T-cell memory formation after mild COVID-19. With constant-segment primers, 5'RACE yielded cDNA libraries of TCR alpha and TCR beta that carried sample barcodes and UMIs. From the 5' RACE reads, TCRdb called clonotypes with MiXCR, one entry per CDR3 protein. Here the sample spans roughly 29,000 distinct CDR3 sequences, around 6.8% being singletons. Study results and caveats: Clones contracting over day 15 to 85 were CD4/CD8 balanced, with later expanders leaning CD4+. Most CD4+ clones that shrank were in CM and EM, while CD8+ ones turned up in EMRA. Cross-reactive memory seemingly joined, as some responding clones were found in pre-infection memory.

The CDR3 is 14 amino acids. Trimming removed 10 bases at V and 2 bases at J, with 17 bases between. This clonotype was obtained from an adult woman who had mild COVID-19 (a few samples of this study predate the infection). Cell type and time point are not known. Material: PBMCs or a T cell subset sorted from them (not recorded which). The chain combines TRBV12-3 or TRBV12-4 with TRBJ1-2; D uncertain. The CDR3 DNA is TGTGCCACCTCTAGATTGAGGAGAAACTATGGCTACACCTTC. It yields the protein CATSRLRRNYGYTF.